Here is one TCR beta chain with its context. What it recognizes is unknown. PCR employed 60 Vbeta and 13 Jbeta primers. Repertoires were generated with immunoSEQ multiplex PCR, while TCRdb's copy carries only in-frame clones and drops some. Here the sample spans around 140,000 clones, roughly 71% being singletons. The sample belongs to a study of cytomegalovirus exposure and HLA in healthy donors. Study-wide findings and caveats: In a later analysis, a missense DCLRE1C variant was linked to TCR beta V- and J-gene trimming.

This TCR came from a woman in her thirties or forties in good health and CMV-seronegative. Sample: PBMCs.

DNA of the CDR3: TGCAGCGCCGGCTCTGGAAACACCATATATTTT. As protein: CSAGSGNTIYF. The chain recombines TRBV29-1 with TRBJ1-3; no firm D call. Trimming cost V 7 bases and J 0 bases, with 4 bases left between them. Germline V lookup: CDR1 SQVTM, CDR2 ANQGSEA. This CDR3 region has 11 residues.